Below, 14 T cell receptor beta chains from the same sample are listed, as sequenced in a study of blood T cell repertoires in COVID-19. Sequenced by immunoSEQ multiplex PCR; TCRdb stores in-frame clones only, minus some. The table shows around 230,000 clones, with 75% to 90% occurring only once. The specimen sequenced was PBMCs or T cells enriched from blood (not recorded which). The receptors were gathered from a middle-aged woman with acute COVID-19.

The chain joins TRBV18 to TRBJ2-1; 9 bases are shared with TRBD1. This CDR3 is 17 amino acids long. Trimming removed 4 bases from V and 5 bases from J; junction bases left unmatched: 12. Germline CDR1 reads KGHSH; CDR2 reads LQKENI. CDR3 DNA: TGTGCCAGCTCACGACTCTCCGGGACAGGGTTAAACAATGAGCAGTTCTTC. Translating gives CASSRLSGTGLNNEQFF.

The CDR3 loop reads CASSPRTGGVGSETQYF. In DNA form, the CDR3 reads TGTGCCAGCAGCCCAAGGACAGGGGGCGTCGGTAGCGAGACCCAGTACTTC. The chain recombines TRBV7-9 with TRBJ2-5; 11 bases map to TRBD1. Germline values: CDR1 SEHNR, CDR2 FQNEAQ (reference sequence). Trimming removed 5 bases from V and 5 bases from J; junction bases left unmatched: 13. This CDR3 spans 17 amino acids. Variable domain in full (rest from reference TRBV7-9 and TRBJ2-5): DTGVSQNPRHKITKRGQNVTFRCDPISEHNRLYWYRQTLGQGPEFLTYFQNEAQLEKSRLLSDRFSAERPKGSFSTLEIQRTEQGDSAMYLCASSPRTGGVGSETQYFGPGTRLLVL.

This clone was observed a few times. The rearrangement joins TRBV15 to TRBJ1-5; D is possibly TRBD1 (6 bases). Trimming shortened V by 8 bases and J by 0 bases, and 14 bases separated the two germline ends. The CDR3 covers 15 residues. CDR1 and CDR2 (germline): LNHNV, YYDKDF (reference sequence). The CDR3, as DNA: TGTGCCACCTTCCCCAGGACAGTTAGCAATCAGCCCCAGCATTTT. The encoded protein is CATFPRTVSNQPQHF.

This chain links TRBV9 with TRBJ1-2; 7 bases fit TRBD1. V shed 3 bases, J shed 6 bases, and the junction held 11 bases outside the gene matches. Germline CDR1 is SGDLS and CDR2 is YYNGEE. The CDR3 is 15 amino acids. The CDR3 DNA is TGTGCCAGCAGCGGAACTAACAGGGGATCTCATGGCTACACCTTC. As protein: CASSGTNRGSHGYTF.

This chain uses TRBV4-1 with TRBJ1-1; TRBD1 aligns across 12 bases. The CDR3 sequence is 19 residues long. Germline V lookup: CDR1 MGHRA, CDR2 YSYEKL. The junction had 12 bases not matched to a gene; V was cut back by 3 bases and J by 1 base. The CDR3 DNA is TGCGCCAGCAGCCAGGTCACGCCGGGACAGGGGGCTCAGAACACTGAAGCTTTCTTT. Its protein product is CASSQVTPGQGAQNTEAFF.

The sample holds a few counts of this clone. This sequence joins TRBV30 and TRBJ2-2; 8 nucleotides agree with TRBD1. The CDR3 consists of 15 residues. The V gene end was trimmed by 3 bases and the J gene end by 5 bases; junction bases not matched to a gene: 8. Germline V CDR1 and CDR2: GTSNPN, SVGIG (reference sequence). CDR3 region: CAWRTGGSLTGELFF. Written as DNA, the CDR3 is TGTGCCTGGAGAACAGGGGGTTCGTTGACCGGGGAGCTGTTTTTT.

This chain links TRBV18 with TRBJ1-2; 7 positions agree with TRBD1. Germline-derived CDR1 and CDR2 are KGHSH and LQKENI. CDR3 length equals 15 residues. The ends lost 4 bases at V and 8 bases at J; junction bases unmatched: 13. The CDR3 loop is CASSLANSDRDGYTF. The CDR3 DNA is TGTGCCAGCTCACTAGCCAATTCCGACAGGGACGGCTACACCTTC.

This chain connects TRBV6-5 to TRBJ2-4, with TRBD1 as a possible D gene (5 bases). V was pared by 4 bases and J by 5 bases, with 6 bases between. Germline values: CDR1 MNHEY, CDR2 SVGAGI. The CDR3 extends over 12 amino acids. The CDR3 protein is CASSSRENIQYF. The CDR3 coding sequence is TGTGCCAGCAGTTCCAGGGAAAACATTCAGTACTTC.

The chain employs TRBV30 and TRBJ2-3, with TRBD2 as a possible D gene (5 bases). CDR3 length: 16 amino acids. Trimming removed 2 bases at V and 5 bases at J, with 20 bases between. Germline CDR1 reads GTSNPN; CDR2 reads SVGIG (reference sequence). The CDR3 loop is CAWSKSGRRSGDTQYF. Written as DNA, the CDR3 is TGTGCCTGGAGTAAGTCCGGGCGGAGGTCTGGAGATACGCAGTATTTT.

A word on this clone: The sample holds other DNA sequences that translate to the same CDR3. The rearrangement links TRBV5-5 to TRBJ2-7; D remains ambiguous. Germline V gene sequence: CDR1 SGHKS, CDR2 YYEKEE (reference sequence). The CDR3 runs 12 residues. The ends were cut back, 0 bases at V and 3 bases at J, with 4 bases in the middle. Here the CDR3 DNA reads TGTGCCAGCAGCTTGGGAGGCTACGAGCAGTACTTC. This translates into CASSLGGYEQYF.

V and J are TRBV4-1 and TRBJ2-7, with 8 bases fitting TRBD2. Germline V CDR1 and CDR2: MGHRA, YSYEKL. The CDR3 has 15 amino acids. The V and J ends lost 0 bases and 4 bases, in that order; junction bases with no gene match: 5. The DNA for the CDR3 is TGCGCCAGCAGCCAAGATCTAGCGGGCCTGTACGAGCAGTACTTC. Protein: CASSQDLAGLYEQYF.

Written as DNA, the CDR3 is TGTGCCAGCAGCGTAGAAGCGGGAGACGACGAGCAGTACTTC. This sequence encodes CASSVEAGDDEQYF. The chain recombines TRBV9 with TRBJ2-7, with 8 nucleotides matching TRBD2. V trimming: 0 bases; J trimming: 5 bases; junction bases outside the gene matches: 4. CDR3 length: 14 residues. Germline CDR1 SGDLS, CDR2 YYNGEE.

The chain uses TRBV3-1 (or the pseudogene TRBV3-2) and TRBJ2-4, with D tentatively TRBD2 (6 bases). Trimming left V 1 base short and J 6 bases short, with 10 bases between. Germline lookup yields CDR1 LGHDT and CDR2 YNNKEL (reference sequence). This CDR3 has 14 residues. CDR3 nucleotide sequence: TGTGCCAGCAGCCAAGCGGGAGCGGGAAACATTCAGTACTTC. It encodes CASSQAGAGNIQYF.

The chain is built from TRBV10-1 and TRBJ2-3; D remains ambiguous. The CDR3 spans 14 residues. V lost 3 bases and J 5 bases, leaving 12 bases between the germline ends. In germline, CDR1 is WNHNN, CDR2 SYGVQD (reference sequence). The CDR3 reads CASSDSPREDTQYF. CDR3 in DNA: TGCGCCAGCAGTGACTCGCCGAGAGAAGATACGCAGTATTTT.